The 8 T cell receptor beta chains presented below share a single source sample, sequenced in a study of cytomegalovirus exposure and HLA in healthy donors. Assay used: immunoSEQ multiplex PCR; TCRdb lists only in-frame clones, some missing. The data show roughly 230,000 clones, about nine tenths seen once. The sequencing input was PBMCs. The receptors were sampled from a woman aged 30 to 39 in good health and CMV-seronegative.

The chain combines TRBV5-1 with TRBJ2-1; 8 bases fit TRBD2. Trimming removed 2 bases from V and 8 bases from J; junction bases left unmatched: 9. CDR1 SGHRS and CDR2 YFSETQ come from the germline V gene. The CDR3 has 15 residues. Here the CDR3 DNA reads TGCGCCAGCAGCTTCCCTACGGGAGGGCTCGATGAGCAGTTCTTC. Translated: CASSFPTGGLDEQFF.

This chain joins TRBV7-3 and TRBJ2-1; the D gene is possibly TRBD2 (5 bases). The CDR3 covers 14 residues. Deletions cut 6 bases from V and 8 bases from J, with 17 bases between. CDR1 SGHTA and CDR2 FQGTGA come from the germline V gene. Here the CDR3 DNA reads TGTGCCAGCAGTCCTTCCCTGGGGAGCGATGAGCAGTTCTTC. Translating gives CASSPSLGSDEQFF.

This clone has a single count. CDR3 sequence: CASSSIAGGTGELFF. For the CDR3, the DNA is TGTGCCAGCAGCTCGATAGCGGGCGGGACCGGGGAGCTGTTTTTT. The rearrangement links TRBV7-2 to TRBJ2-2, with 7 bases aligning to TRBD2. Trimming removed 4 bases from V and 5 bases from J; junction bases left unmatched: 7. Germline CDR1 and CDR2: SGHTA and FQGNSA. This CDR3 region has 15 residues.

The genes are TRBV6-5 and TRBJ2-5; 9 bases fit TRBD1. The CDR3 length is 15 residues. CDR1 is MNHEY and CDR2 is SVGAGI in the germline V gene. V lost 0 bases, J lost 5 bases, and 4 bases stayed unmatched. This CDR3 is CASSYSGQGGETQYF. CDR3 in DNA: TGTGCCAGCAGTTACTCGGGACAGGGTGGGGAGACCCAGTACTTC.

The chain employs TRBV5-4 and TRBJ1-1, with 7 bases matching TRBD1. CDR3 size: 16 residues. Germline V gives CDR1 SGHNT, CDR2 YYREEE (reference sequence). V lost 3 bases, J lost 0 bases, and 8 bases stayed unmatched. This CDR3 is CASSSLQGKVNTEAFF. In DNA form, the CDR3 reads TGTGCCAGCAGCTCCCTACAGGGGAAAGTGAACACTGAAGCTTTCTTT. Supplemented by reference TRBV5-4 and TRBJ1-1, the full variable domain reads ETGVTQSPTHLIKTRGQQVTLRCSSQSGHNTVSWYQQALGQGPQFIFQYYREEENGRGNFPPRFSGLQFPNYSSELNVNALELDDSALYLCASSSLQGKVNTEAFFGQGTRLTVV.

About this clone itself: Additional DNA sequences in this sample encode the identical CDR3. The chain is built from TRBV5-1 and TRBJ2-5, with D perhaps TRBD1 (5 bases). V was cut by 0 bases and J by 3 bases, with 9 bases left in between. The V gene's germline CDR1 is SGHRS and CDR2 YFSETQ. The CDR3 covers 14 residues. DNA for the CDR3: TGCGCCAGCAGCTTGGCCAGGGAAAAAGAGACCCAGTACTTC. Encoded protein: CASSLAREKETQYF.

The chain carries TRBV9 and TRBJ1-2; D is possibly TRBD1 (6 bases). Trimming stripped 7 bases from V and 3 bases from J, with 19 bases between. The CDR3 has 15 amino acids. The germline gives CDR1 SGDLS, CDR2 YYNGEE. The CDR3 protein is CASSPRLTGDYGYTF. CDR3 sequence (DNA): TGTGCCAGCTCCCCGCGACTGACAGGAGACTATGGCTACACCTTC. Variable domain in full (rest from reference TRBV9 and TRBJ1-2): DSGVTQTPKHLITATGQRVTLRCSPRSGDLSVYWYQQSLDQGLQFLIQYYNGEERAKGNILERFSAQQFPDLHSELNLSSLELGDSALYFCASSPRLTGDYGYTFGSGTRLTVV.

The chain's CDR3 is CASSLGTLHSYEQYF. For the CDR3, the DNA is TGTGCCAGCAGCTTAGGGACACTTCACTCCTACGAGCAGTACTTC. The chain couples TRBV11-2 to TRBJ2-7, with D possibly TRBD1 on 5 matching bases. CDR1 is SGHAT and CDR2 is FQNNGV in the germline V gene. The V end lost 1 base, the J end lost 0 bases, and 10 bases lay between the germline ends. The CDR3 loop spans 15 amino acids.